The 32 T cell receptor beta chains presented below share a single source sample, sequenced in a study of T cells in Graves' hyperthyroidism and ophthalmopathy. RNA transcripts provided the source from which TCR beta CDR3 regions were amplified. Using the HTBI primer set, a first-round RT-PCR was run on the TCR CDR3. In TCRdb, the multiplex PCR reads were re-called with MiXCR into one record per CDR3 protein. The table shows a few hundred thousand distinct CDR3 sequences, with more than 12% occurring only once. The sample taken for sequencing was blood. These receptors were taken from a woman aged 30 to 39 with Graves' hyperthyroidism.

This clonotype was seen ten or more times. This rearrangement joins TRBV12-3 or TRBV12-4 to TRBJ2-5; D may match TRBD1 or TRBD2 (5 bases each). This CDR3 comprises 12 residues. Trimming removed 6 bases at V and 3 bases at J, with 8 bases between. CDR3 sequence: CASSMGEETQYF. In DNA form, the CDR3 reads TGTGCCAGCAGCATGGGGGAAGAGACCCAGTACTTC.

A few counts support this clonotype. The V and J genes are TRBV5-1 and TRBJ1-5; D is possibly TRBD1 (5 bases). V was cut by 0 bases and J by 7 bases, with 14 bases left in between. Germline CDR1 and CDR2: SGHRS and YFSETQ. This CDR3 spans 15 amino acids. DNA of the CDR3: TGCGCCAGCAGCTTGGAGGGGAAAGGGAACCAGCCCCAGCATTTT. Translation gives CASSLEGKGNQPQHF.

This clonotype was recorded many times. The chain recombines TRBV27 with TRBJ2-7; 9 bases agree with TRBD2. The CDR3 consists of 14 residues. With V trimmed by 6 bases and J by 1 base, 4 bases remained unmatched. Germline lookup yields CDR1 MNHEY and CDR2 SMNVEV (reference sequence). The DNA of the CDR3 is TGTGCCAGCAGCTGGACTAGCGTGTCCTACGAGCAGTACTTC. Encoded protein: CASSWTSVSYEQYF.

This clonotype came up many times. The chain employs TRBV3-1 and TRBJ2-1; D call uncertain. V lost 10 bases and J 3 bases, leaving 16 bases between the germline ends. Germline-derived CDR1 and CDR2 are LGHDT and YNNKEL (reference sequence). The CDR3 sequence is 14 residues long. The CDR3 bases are TGTGCCACCTCGGGTAGCAGCCTCTACAATGAGCAGTTCTTC. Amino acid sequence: CATSGSSLYNEQFF.

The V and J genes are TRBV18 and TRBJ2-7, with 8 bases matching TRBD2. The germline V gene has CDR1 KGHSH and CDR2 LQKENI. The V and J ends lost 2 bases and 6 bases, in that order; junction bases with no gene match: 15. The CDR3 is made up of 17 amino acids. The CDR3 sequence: CASSPNLGTRRYGEQYF. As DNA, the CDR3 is TGTGCCAGCTCACCAAATCTGGGGACTAGAAGATACGGCGAGCAGTACTTC.

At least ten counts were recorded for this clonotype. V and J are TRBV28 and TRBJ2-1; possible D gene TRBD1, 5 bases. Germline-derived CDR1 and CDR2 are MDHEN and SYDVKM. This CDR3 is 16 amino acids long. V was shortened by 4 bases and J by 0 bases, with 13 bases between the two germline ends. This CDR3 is CASSSPSRASYNEQFF. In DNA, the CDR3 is TGTGCCAGCAGTTCCCCGTCCAGGGCCTCCTACAATGAGCAGTTCTTC.

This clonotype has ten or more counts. The DNA for the CDR3 is TGTGCCAGCTCACCATTGGGGGAGCACGGAAATGAGCAGTTCTTC. Protein sequence: CASSPLGEHGNEQFF. The chain is built from TRBV18 and TRBJ2-1; D may correspond to TRBD1 or TRBD2 (5 bases each). The length of the CDR3 is 15 residues. Trimming took 2 bases from V and 7 from J, leaving 15 bases between them. From germline, CDR1 is KGHSH and CDR2 LQKENI.

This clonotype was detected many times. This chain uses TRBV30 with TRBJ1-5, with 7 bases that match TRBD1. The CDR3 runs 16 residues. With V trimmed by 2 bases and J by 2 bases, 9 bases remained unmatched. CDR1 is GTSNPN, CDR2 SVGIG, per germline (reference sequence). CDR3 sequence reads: CAWSTRTGTGNQPQHF. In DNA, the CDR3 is TGTGCCTGGAGTACAAGGACAGGTACGGGCAATCAGCCCCAGCATTTT.

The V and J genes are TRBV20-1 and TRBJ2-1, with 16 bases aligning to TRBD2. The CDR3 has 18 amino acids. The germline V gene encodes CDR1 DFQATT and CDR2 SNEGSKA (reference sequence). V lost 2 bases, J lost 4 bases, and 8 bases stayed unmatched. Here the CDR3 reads CSARFGTSGRGTYNEQFF. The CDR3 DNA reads TGCAGTGCTAGATTCGGGACTAGCGGGAGGGGAACGTACAATGAGCAGTTCTTC.

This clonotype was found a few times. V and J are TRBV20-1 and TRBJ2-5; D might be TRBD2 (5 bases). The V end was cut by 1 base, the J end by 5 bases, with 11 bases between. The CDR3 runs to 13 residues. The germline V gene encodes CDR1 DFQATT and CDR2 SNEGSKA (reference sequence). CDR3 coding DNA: TGCAGTGCTAGAGGTGGAGGACGTGAGACCCAGTACTTC. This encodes CSARGGGRETQYF.

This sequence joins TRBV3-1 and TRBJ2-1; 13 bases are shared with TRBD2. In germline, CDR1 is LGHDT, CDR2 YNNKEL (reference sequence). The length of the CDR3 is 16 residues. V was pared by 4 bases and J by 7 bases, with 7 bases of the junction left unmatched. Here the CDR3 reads CASSRAGLAGVNEQFF. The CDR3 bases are TGTGCCAGCAGCCGCGCAGGACTAGCGGGAGTAAATGAGCAGTTCTTC.

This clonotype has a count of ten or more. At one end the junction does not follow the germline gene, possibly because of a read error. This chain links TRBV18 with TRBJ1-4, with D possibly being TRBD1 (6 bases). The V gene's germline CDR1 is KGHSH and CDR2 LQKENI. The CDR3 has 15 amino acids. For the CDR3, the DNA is TGTGCCAGCACACCTCAGCAGGGGACGAACGAAAAACTGTTTTTT. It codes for CASTPQQGTNEKLFF.

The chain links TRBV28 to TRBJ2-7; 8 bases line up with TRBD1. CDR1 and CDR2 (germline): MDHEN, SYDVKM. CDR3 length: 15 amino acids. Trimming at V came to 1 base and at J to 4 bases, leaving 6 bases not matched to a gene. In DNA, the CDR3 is TGTGCCAGCAGTTTATACGGCAGGGGGCGATACGAGCAGTACTTC. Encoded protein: CASSLYGRGRYEQYF.

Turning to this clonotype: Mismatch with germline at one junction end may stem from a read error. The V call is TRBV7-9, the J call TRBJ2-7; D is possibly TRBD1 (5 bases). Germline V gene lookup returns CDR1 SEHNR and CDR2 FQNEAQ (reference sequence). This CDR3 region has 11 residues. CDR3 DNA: TGTTCCAGCAGGGCAGCCTACGAGCAGTACTTC. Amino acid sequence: CSSRAAYEQYF. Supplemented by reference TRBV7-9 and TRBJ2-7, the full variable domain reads DTGVSQNPRHKITKRGQNVTFRCDPISEHNRLYWYRQTLGQGPEFLTYFQNEAQLEKSRLLSDRFSAERPKGSFSTLEIQRTEQGDSAMYLCSSRAAYEQYFGPGTRLTVT.

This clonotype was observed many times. The CDR3 protein is CASSFGQGADTQYF. In nucleotides, the CDR3 is TGCGCCAGCAGCTTCGGACAGGGTGCAGATACGCAGTATTTT. The chain combines TRBV5-1 with TRBJ2-3, with 8 bases identical to TRBD1. This CDR3 is built from 14 residues. Losses at the gene ends were 2 bases for V and 4 bases for J; bases not matched to a gene: 3. Germline CDR1 is SGHRS and CDR2 is YFSETQ.

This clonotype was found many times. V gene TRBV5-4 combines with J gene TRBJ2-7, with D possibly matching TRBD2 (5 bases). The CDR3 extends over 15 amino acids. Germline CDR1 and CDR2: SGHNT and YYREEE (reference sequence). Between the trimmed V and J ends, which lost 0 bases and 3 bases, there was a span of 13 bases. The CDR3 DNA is TGTGCCAGCAGCTTGGAGGTAGCGACCAACTACGAGCAGTACTTC. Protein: CASSLEVATNYEQYF.

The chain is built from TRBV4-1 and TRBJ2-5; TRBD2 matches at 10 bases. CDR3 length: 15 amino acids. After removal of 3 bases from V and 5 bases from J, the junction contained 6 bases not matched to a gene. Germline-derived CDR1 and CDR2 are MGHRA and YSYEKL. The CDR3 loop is CASSHLAGVLETQYF. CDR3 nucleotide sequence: TGCGCCAGCAGCCATCTAGCGGGAGTCCTGGAGACCCAGTACTTC.

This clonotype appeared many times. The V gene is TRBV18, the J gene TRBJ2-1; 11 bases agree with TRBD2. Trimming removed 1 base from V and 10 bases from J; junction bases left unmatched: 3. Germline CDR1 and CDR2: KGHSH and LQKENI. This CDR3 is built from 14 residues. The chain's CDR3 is CASSPLASGREQFF. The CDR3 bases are TGTGCCAGCTCACCACTCGCTAGCGGGAGGGAGCAGTTCTTC.

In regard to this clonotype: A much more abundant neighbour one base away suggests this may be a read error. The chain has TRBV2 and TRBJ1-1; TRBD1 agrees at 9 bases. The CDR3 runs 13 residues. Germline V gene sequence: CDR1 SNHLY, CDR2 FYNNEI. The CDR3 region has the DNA TGTGCGAGGACAGGGGCGCCGAACACTGAAGCTTTCTTT. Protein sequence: CARTGAPNTEAFF.

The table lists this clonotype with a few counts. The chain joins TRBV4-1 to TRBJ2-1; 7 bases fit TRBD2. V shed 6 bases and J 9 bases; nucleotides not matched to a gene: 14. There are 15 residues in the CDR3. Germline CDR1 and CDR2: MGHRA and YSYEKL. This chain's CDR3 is CASRQIGGSRREQFF. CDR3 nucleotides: TGCGCCAGCAGACAAATCGGCGGGAGTAGGCGTGAGCAGTTCTTC.

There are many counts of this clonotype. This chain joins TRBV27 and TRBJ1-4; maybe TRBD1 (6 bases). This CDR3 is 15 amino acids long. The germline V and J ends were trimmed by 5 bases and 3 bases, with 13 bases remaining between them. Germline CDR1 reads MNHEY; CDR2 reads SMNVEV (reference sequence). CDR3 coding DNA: TGTGCCAGCAGTCCCCAGGACAGTTCTAATGAAAAACTGTTTTTT. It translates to CASSPQDSSNEKLFF.

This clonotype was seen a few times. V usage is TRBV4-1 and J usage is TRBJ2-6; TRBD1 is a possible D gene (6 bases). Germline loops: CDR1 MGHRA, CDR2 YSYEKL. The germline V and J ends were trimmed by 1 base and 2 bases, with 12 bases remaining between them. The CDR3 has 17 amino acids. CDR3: CASSQVSRGTGANVLTF. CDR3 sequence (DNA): TGCGCCAGCAGCCAAGTATCAAGGGGGACTGGGGCCAACGTCCTGACTTTC.

The CDR3 coding sequence is TGCGCCAGCAGCCCGCGCGGGGGGAGCGGTGGCGGTAATTCACCCCTCCACTTT. It yields the protein CASSPRGGSGGGNSPLHF. The V gene is TRBV5-1, the J gene TRBJ1-6, with D perhaps TRBD1 (5 bases). Looked up from germline, CDR1 is SGHRS and CDR2 is YFSETQ. Trimming took off 4 bases at V and 6 bases at J, with 23 bases between the two ends. The CDR3 is 18 residues long.

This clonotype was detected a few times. The CDR3 loop is CASSPTGASSYNSPLHF. CDR3 DNA sequence: TGCGCCAGCAGCCCCACGGGCGCCAGCTCCTATAATTCACCCCTCCACTTT. This chain joins TRBV5-1 and TRBJ1-6; D gene uncertain. V shed 4 bases and J shed 0 bases, with 14 bases lying between them. This CDR3 is built from 17 residues. The germline V gene encodes CDR1 SGHRS and CDR2 YFSETQ.

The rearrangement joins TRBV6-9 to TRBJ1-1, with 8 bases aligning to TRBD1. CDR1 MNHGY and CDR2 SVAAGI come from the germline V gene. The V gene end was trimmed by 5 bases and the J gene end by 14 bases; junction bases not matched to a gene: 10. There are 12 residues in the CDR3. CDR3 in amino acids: CASSNTGGVKFF. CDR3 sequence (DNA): TGTGCCAGCAGTAATACAGGGGGTGTCAAGTTCTTT.

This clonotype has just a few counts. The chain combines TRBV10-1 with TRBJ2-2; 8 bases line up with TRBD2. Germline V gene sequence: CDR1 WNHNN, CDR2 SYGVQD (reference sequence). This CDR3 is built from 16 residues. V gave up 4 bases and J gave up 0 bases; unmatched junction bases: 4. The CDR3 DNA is TGCGCCAGCAGTGGGGGTAGCGGGGCGAACACCGGGGAGCTGTTTTTT. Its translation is CASSGGSGANTGELFF.

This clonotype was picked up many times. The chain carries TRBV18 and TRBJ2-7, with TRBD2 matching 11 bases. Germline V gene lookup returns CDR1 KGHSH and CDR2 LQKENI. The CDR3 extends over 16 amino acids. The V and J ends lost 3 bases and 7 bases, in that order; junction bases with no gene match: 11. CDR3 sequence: CASSPSLLAGVVEQYF. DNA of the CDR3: TGTGCCAGCTCACCCTCACTACTAGCGGGAGTGGTGGAGCAGTACTTC.

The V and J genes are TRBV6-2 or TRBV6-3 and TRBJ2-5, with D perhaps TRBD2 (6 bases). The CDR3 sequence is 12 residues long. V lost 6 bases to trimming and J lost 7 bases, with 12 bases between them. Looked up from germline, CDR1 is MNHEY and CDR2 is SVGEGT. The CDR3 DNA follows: TGTGCCAGCAGAACCATGGAGGGGACCCAGTACTTC. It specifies CASRTMEGTQYF.

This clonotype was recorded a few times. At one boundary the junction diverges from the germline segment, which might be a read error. CDR3 sequence reads: CASTDSGYEQCF. The CDR3 bases are TGTGCCAGCACCGACAGCGGATACGAGCAGTGCTTC. The chain carries TRBV7-2 and TRBJ2-7; perhaps D is TRBD1 or TRBD2 (5 bases each). The CDR3 contains 12 residues. The germline V gene has CDR1 SGHTA and CDR2 FQGNSA.

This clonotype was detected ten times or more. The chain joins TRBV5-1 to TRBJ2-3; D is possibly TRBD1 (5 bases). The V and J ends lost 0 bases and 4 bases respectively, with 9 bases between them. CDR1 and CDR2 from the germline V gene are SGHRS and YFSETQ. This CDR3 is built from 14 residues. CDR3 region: CASSLESGSDTQYF. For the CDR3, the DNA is TGCGCCAGCAGCTTGGAATCAGGGTCAGATACGCAGTATTTT.

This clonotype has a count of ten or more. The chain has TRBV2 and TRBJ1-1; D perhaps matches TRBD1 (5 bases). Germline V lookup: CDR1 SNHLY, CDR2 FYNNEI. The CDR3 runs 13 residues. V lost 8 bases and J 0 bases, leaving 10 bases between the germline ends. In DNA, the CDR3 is TGTGCCAGCTCACAGGAGTTGAACACTGAAGCTTTCTTT. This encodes CASSQELNTEAFF. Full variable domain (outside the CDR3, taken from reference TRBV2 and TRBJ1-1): EPEVTQTPSHQVTQMGQEVILRCVPISNHLYFYWYRQILGQKVEFLVSFYNNEISEKSEIFDDQFSVERPDGSNFTLKIRSTKLEDSAMYFCASSQELNTEAFFGQGTRLTVV.

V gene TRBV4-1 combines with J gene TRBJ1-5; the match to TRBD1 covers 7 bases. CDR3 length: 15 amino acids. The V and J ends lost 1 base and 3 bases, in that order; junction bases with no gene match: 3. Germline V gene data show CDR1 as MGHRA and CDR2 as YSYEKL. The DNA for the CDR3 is TGCGCCAGCAGCCAAGGGCAGGGGGACAATCAGCCCCAGCATTTT. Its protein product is CASSQGQGDNQPQHF.